This entry features one TCR beta chain sequence. As yet, its antigen is unknown. This CDR3 region has 15 residues. Looked up from germline, CDR1 is MNHNS and CDR2 is SASEGT. Each donor supplied under 3 ml of blood. TCRdb re-called the 5' RACE reads and catalogs CDR3 proteins one per entry, DNA excluded. The sample table sets out about 210,000 distinct CDR3 sequences. The data derive from a study of monozygotic twins with inflammatory bowel disease. Study-level findings and limits: Versus healthy twins, IBD patients showed fewer clonotypes shared with others, especially with disease activity.

This receptor was obtained from a human donor with ulcerative colitis or Crohn's disease, or a healthy co-twin of an affected twin (not recorded which). This chain joins TRBV6-1 and TRBJ2-1; the D gene TCRdb calls, TRBD1, cannot be checked with no DNA. What was sequenced was blood. CDR3 in amino acids: CASRGTGGVYNEQFF.